One T cell receptor beta chain is described in this entry. Its antigen remains unidentified. By way of CD45RO/CCR7/CD25/CD127/CD95/CD27, the CD4+ regulatory, stem cell-like memory, central memory and naive cells were sorted. Trimming took off 6 bases at V and 3 bases at J, with 12 bases between the two ends. Germline V lookup: CDR1 SNHLY, CDR2 FYNNEI. This CDR3 is 13 amino acids long. This sample is drawn from a study of beta chain features in type 1 diabetes. Study-wide findings and caveats: Sequencing from cDNA could over-represent high-TCR-expressing cells. A definitive answer on HLA type influencing TCRB rearrangement was not reached here.

Every isolated RNA sample was fully reverse transcribed, so sequencing captured expressed TCRB transcripts. Method: immunoSEQ multiplex PCR; TCRdb's copy keeps in-frame clones and lacks some. This sample has hundreds of thousands of clones; more than 9% occur once, and the top ten carry approximately 0.035%. The source material was naive CD4+ T cells from blood. The chain joins TRBV2 to TRBJ2-7, with D possibly TRBD2 on 5 matching bases. The sequence derives from a young woman in good health. In nucleotides, the CDR3 is TGTGCCAGCAGGGCTACTAGTATCTACGAGCAGTACTTC. Amino acids: CASRATSIYEQYF.